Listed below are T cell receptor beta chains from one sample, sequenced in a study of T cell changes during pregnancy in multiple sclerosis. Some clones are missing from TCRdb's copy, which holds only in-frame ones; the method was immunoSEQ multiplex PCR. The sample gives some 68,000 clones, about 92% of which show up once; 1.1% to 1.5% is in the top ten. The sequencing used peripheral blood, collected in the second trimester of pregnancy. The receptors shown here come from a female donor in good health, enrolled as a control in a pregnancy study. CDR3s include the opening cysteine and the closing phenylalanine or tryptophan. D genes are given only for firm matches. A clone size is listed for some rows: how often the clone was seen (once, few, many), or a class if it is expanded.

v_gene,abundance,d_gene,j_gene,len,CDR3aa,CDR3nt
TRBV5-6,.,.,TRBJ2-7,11,CASSFGYEQYF,TGTGCCAGCAGCTTCGGTTACGAGCAGTACTTC
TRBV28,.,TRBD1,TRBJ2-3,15,CASTEQGVETDTQYF,TGTGCCAGCACCGAACAGGGGGTGGAGACAGATACGCAGTATTTT
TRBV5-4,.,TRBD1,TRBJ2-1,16,CASTTTGGARYNEQFF,TGTGCCAGCACCACCACAGGGGGCGCTAGGTACAATGAGCAGTTCTTC
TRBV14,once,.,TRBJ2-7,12,CASASLTYEQYF,TGTGCCAGCGCCTCCCTAACCTACGAGCAGTACTTC
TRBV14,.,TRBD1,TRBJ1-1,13,CASRQGIQSRNFF,TGTGCCAGCAGACAGGGGATCCAATCCCGAAATTTCTTT
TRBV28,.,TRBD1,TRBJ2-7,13,CASKRQGAYEQYF,TGTGCCAGCAAACGACAGGGGGCTTACGAGCAGTACTTC
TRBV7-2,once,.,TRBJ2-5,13,CASSLGLQETQYF,TGTGCCAGCAGCTTAGGTCTACAAGAGACCCAGTACTTC
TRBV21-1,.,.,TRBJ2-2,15,CASSKDGGRAGELFF,TGTGCCAGCAGCAAAGATGGCGGGAGGGCCGGGGAGCTGTTTTTT
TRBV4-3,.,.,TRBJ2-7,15,CASSPSGTPGGEQYF,TGCGCCAGCAGCCCCTCTGGGACACCCGGCGGCGAGCAGTACTTC
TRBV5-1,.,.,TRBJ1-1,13,CASSKGENTEAFF,TGCGCCAGCAGTAAGGGGGAGAATACTGAAGCTTTCTTT
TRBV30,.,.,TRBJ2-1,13,CAWSAISYNEQFF,TGTGCCTGGAGTGCCATCTCCTACAATGAGCAGTTCTTC
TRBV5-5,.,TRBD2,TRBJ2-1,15,CASSFKLAGVNEQFF,TGTGCCAGCAGCTTTAAACTAGCGGGAGTCAATGAGCAGTTCTTC
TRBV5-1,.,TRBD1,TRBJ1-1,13,CASSLEGRGKAFF,TGCGCCAGCAGCTTGGAGGGCAGGGGGAAAGCTTTCTTT
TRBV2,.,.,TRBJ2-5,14,CASIRGIGQETQYF,TGTGCCAGCATAAGGGGGATCGGACAAGAGACCCAGTACTTC
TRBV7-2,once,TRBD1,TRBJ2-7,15,CASRDPGQGGYEQYF,TGTGCCAGCAGAGACCCGGGACAGGGGGGCTACGAGCAGTACTTC
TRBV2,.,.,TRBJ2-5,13,CASSIGVQETQYF,TGTGCCAGCAGCATCGGGGTCCAAGAGACCCAGTACTTC
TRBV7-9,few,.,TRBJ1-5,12,CASSLVNQPQHF,TGTGCCAGCAGCTTAGTAAATCAGCCCCAGCATTTT
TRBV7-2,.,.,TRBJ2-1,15,CASSLATGNWNEQFF,TGTGCCAGCAGCTTAGCAACAGGGAATTGGAATGAGCAGTTCTTC
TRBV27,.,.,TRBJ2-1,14,CASSSYRTYNEQFF,TGTGCCAGCAGTTCCTATAGAACTTACAATGAGCAGTTCTTC
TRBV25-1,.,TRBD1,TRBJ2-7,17,CASSPTPGQGSSYEQYF,TGTGCCAGCAGTCCCACACCGGGACAGGGGAGCTCCTACGAGCAGTACTTC
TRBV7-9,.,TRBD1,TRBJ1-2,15,CASSWTGTPGYGYTF,TGTGCCAGCAGCTGGACAGGGACGCCTGGATATGGCTACACCTTC
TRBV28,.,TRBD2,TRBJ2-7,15,CASSLTSGRAGEQYF,TGTGCCAGCAGCCTGACTAGCGGGAGGGCCGGCGAGCAGTACTTC
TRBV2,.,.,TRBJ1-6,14,CASSDTGIRSPLHF,TGTGCCAGCAGTGACACCGGGATACGTTCACCCCTCCACTTT
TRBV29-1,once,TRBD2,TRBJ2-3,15,CSVVWGSGGMDTQYF,TGCAGCGTTGTATGGGGTAGCGGGGGGATGGATACGCAGTATTTT
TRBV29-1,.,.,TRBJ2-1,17,CSVDINWGTDRYNEQFF,TGCAGCGTTGATATAAATTGGGGAACAGACAGGTACAATGAGCAGTTCTTC
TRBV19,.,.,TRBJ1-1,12,CASSIRGTEAFF,TGTGCCAGTAGTATTCGGGGGACTGAAGCTTTCTTT
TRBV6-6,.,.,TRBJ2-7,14,CAVLGGAETYEQYF,TGTGCCGTTCTAGGGGGAGCGGAAACCTACGAGCAGTACTTC
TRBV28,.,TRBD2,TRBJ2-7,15,CASSLRLAFPGEQYF,TGTGCCAGCAGTTTAAGACTAGCTTTCCCGGGGGAGCAGTACTTC
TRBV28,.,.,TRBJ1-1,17,CASSSETYNKTNTEAFF,TGTGCCAGCAGTTCCGAGACTTATAATAAAACGAACACTGAAGCTTTCTTT
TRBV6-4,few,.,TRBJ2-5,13,CASSPTGEATQYF,TGTGCCAGCAGTCCGACTGGGGAGGCGACCCAGTACTTC
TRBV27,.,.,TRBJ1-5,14,CASSYRVSNQPQHF,TGTGCCAGCAGTTACCGGGTTAGCAATCAGCCCCAGCATTTT
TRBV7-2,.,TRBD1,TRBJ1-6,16,CASSPPGGANNSPLHF,TGTGCCAGCTCCCCTCCAGGGGGCGCGAATAATTCACCCCTCCACTTT
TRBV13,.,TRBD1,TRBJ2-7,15,CASSRLRGSSYEQYF,TGTGCCAGCAGCCGTCTCAGGGGGAGCTCCTACGAGCAGTACTTC
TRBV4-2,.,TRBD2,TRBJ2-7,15,CASSQETSGSYEQYF,TGTGCCAGCAGCCAAGAGACTAGCGGGAGTTACGAGCAGTACTTC
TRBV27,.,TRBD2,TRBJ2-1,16,CASSSMSGRRFGEQFF,TGTGCCAGCAGTTCTATGAGCGGGAGAAGGTTCGGTGAGCAGTTCTTC
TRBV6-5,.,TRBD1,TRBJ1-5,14,CASRASGGNQPQHF,TGTGCCAGCAGGGCCTCAGGGGGAAATCAGCCCCAGCATTTT
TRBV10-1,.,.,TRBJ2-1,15,CASSDEGAGYNEQFF,TGCGCCAGCAGTGACGAAGGGGCAGGTTACAATGAGCAGTTCTTC
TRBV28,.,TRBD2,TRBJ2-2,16,CASSPGEREITGELFF,TGTGCCAGCAGTCCCGGGGAGCGGGAAATCACCGGGGAGCTGTTTTTT
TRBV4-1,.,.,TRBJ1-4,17,CASSLRTFMAGGEKLFF,TGCGCCAGCAGCCTTCGGACCTTTATGGCGGGGGGTGAAAAACTGTTTTTT
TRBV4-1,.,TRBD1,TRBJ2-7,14,CASSQEGTGWEQYF,TGCGCCAGCAGCCAAGAAGGGACAGGGTGGGAGCAGTACTTC
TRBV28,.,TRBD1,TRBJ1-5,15,CASSLGQGNNQPQHF,TGTGCCAGCAGTTTGGGACAGGGCAACAATCAGCCCCAGCATTTT
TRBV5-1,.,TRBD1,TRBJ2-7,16,CASSLGPGQGSREQYF,TGCGCCAGCAGCTTAGGACCGGGACAGGGTAGTCGCGAGCAGTACTTC
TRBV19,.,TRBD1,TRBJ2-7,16,CASSIVYGQGGYEQYF,TGTGCCAGTAGTATAGTCTACGGACAGGGCGGCTACGAGCAGTACTTC